Listed below are T cell receptor beta chains from one sample, sequenced in a study of T-cell memory formation after mild COVID-19. TCRdb reprocessed the 5' RACE reads via MiXCR and lists one record per CDR3 protein. This sample has 350,000 to 500,000 distinct CDR3 sequences, with 15% to 20% found just once. Sequencing was done on a sample of PBMCs or a T cell subset sorted from them (not recorded which). The receptors here all came from a young man who had mild COVID-19 (a few samples of this study predate the infection). Cell type and time point are not known. Both conserved end residues are part of each CDR3. A D gene is named only where the DNA matches it firmly. Part of the rows lack a size; the others show once, few, many or a class for expanded clones.

D,J,V,size,DNA,CDR3
-,TRBJ1-3,TRBV7-2,few,TGTGCCAGCAGCTTAGTCGGGTCGTCTGGAAACACCATATATTTT,CASSLVGSSGNTIYF
-,TRBJ2-1,TRBV5-6,-,TGTGCCAGCAGCTTTTTAGCGTTCGTGGGATACAATGAGCAGTTCTTC,CASSFLAFVGYNEQFF
-,TRBJ1-2,TRBV6-5,-,TGTGCCAGCAGTTCCTGGGGGGGGCCAGACTATGGCTACACCTTC,CASSSWGGPDYGYTF
-,TRBJ2-3,TRBV4-1,many,TGCGCCAGCAGCCAAGGGCCAGATACGCAGTATTTT,CASSQGPDTQYF
-,TRBJ2-3,TRBV18,-,TGTGCCAGCTCACCTCCGGGGGCTGAAGATACGCAGTATTTT,CASSPPGAEDTQYF
-,TRBJ2-3,TRBV14,-,TGTGCCAGCAGCCAGGGGTTCGACACAGATACGCAGTATTTT,CASSQGFDTDTQYF
-,TRBJ1-4,TRBV4-2,-,TGTGCCAGCAGCGAACCGGGGTCGGGGAATGAAAAACTGTTTTTT,CASSEPGSGNEKLFF
-,TRBJ1-5,TRBV21-1,-,TGTGCCAGCAGCAAAGGCGGACAGGGAGCGAGCAATCAGCCCCAGCATTTT,CASSKGGQGASNQPQHF
-,TRBJ2-3,TRBV12-3/TRBV12-4,many,TGTGCCAGCAGCCAGTCCATGGATACGCAGTATTTT,CASSQSMDTQYF
-,TRBJ1-3,TRBV12-5,-,TGTGCTAGTGGTTTGCTTCCGGACAGAAACACCATATATTTT,CASGLLPDRNTIYF
-,TRBJ1-4,TRBV4-1,-,TGCGCCAGCAGCCAAGATAGGGGCAGTGCGAGTGGAGAAAAACTGTTTTTT,CASSQDRGSASGEKLFF
TRBD2,TRBJ2-3,TRBV7-3,once,TGTGCCAGCAGCGTCCTTAGCGGGGGGGCCGGGGATACGCAGTATTTT,CASSVLSGGAGDTQYF
TRBD2,TRBJ2-4,TRBV12-5,-,TGTGCTAGTGCCCTGGGGGGGAGTGGGACCAAAAACATTCAGTACTTC,CASALGGSGTKNIQYF
TRBD2,TRBJ2-1,TRBV10-1,-,TGCGCCAGCAGTGAGCTGGCGGGGGGCACCCGGGGGCAGTTCTTC,CASSELAGGTRGQFF
-,TRBJ2-1,TRBV7-3,few,TGTGCCAGCAGCCCTACTAGCTTTGCAAACAATGAGCAGTTCTTC,CASSPTSFANNEQFF
-,TRBJ2-5,TRBV29-1,many,TGCAGCGTTGATACATCAGAAAAAGAGACCCAGTACTTC,CSVDTSEKETQYF
-,TRBJ2-3,TRBV5-6,few,TGTGCCAGCACTTCCTCCAAGGGGCAGGCAGATACGCAGTATTTT,CASTSSKGQADTQYF
-,TRBJ2-5,TRBV9,few,TGTGCCAGCAGCGTACAGGGGCAAGGGACCCAGTACTTC,CASSVQGQGTQYF
-,TRBJ1-1,TRBV7-8,-,TGTGCCAGCAGCTTATCGTCTTGGGGACGACGAACCAACGACAGATTTTACACTGAAGCTTTCTTT,CASSLSSWGRRTNDRFYTEAFF
-,TRBJ2-7,TRBV7-2,few,TGTGCCAGCAGCTTTCCCGCCCGCTACGAGCAGTACTTC,CASSFPARYEQYF
-,TRBJ1-1,TRBV20-1,many,TGCAGTGCTAGGGGGGGTGAGGGCTCCCTAGTAGCTTTCTTT,CSARGGEGSLVAFF
TRBD1,TRBJ2-1,TRBV20-1,few,TGCAGTGCTACAGGGGACAGGGACAATGAGCAGTTCTTC,CSATGDRDNEQFF
TRBD2,TRBJ2-7,TRBV4-1,-,TGCGCCAGCAGCAACATAGCGGGGGGGAGCTCCTACGAGCAGTACTTC,CASSNIAGGSSYEQYF
-,TRBJ1-1,TRBV4-3,few,TGCGCCAGCAGCCCGTTAGGCCCGGGCACTGAAGCTTTCTTT,CASSPLGPGTEAFF
-,TRBJ2-5,TRBV6-5,few,TGTGCCAGCAAACGACTAGAGACCCAGTACTTC,CASKRLETQYF
TRBD2,TRBJ2-3,TRBV5-6,few,TGTGCCAGCAGTCCCCTGCCCTCAGCGGGGAGCACAGATACGCAGTATTTT,CASSPLPSAGSTDTQYF
TRBD1,TRBJ1-1,TRBV7-9,-,TGTGCCAGCAGCTCGACCCCGGACAGGGCGCGGGCTTTCTTT,CASSSTPDRARAFF
TRBD1,TRBJ2-5,TRBV12-3/TRBV12-4,-,TGTGCCAGCAGGTTACGGACAGGTCAAGAGACCCAGTACTTC,CASRLRTGQETQYF
-,TRBJ1-1,TRBV7-2,few,TGTGCCAGCAGCTTAGGATCAGGGCGAGCTGAAGCTTTCTTT,CASSLGSGRAEAFF
-,TRBJ2-1,TRBV7-2,few,TGTGCCAGCAGCCTCAGGTGGAGCTCCTACAATGAGCAGTTCTTC,CASSLRWSSYNEQFF
TRBD1,TRBJ2-7,TRBV11-1,few,TGTGCCAGCAGCCAGGGGGTGTCCTACGAGCAGTACTTC,CASSQGVSYEQYF
-,TRBJ2-3,TRBV6-2/TRBV6-3,-,TGTGCCAGCAGGGCAGCTGGGCCAGATACGCAGTATTTT,CASRAAGPDTQYF
-,TRBJ1-5,TRBV2,few,TGTGCCAGCAGTGAGGACAGCTTGAGCAATCAGCCCCAGCATTTT,CASSEDSLSNQPQHF
-,TRBJ1-6,TRBV4-1,few,TGCGCCAGCAGCAGCCAAGCTGGGGGGATTAATTCACCCCTCCACTTT,CASSSQAGGINSPLHF
-,TRBJ2-7,TRBV3-1,-,TGTGCCAGCAGCCAAGACCAGGGTTACTACGAGCAGTACTTC,CASSQDQGYYEQYF
-,TRBJ2-7,TRBV19,-,TGTGCCAGTAGCGAGACACGGGCGGCCGTCGAGCAGTACTTC,CASSETRAAVEQYF
-,TRBJ2-3,TRBV7-3,-,TGTGCCAGCAGCTCCGGGACTCGCGGTATCACAGATACGCAGTATTTT,CASSSGTRGITDTQYF
-,TRBJ2-1,TRBV6-6,-,TGTGCCAGCAGTTACTCGCAGGATGAGCAGTTCTTC,CASSYSQDEQFF
TRBD1,TRBJ1-2,TRBV5-1,few,TGCGCCAGCAGCTCACTCCGACAGGGGGGATCTGGCTACACCTTC,CASSSLRQGGSGYTF
-,TRBJ2-5,TRBV6-2/TRBV6-3,-,TGTGCCAGCAGTTACCTATCCAGTGGACGGCGGGAGACCCAGTACTTC,CASSYLSSGRRETQYF
TRBD2,TRBJ2-2,TRBV5-1,-,TGCGCCAGCAGCTTGGGGACTAGCGGCGCCTGGGAGCTGTTTTTT,CASSLGTSGAWELFF
-,TRBJ1-5,TRBV6-1,few,TGTGCCAGCAGTCCCACGGCGGAAGGGCAGCCCCAGCATTTT,CASSPTAEGQPQHF